The sequence of this T cell receptor beta chain was determined in a study of post-analysis software for immune sequencing data. The CDR3 contains 18 residues. V was pared by 1 base and J by 0 bases, with 6 bases of the junction left unmatched. This clonotype has more than one count but fewer than ten. Its antigen is undetermined. Study-level findings and limits: With TRBV5-6, TRBV5-1 and TRBV20-1 included, about 5 TRBV segments were more frequent in patients than in controls. Under the F measure, samples that were prepared in one batch clustered strongly together. Diversity measured as normalized Chao1 was significantly lower in multiple sclerosis patients than in controls.

TCR beta cDNA libraries had unique molecular identifiers. One entry per CDR3 protein results from TCRdb running MiXCR on the PCR reads. This repertoire shows approximately 360,000 distinct CDR3 sequences, roughly 35% found once; its top ten account for around an eighth. The chain carries TRBV12-3 or TRBV12-4 and TRBJ2-1; TRBD2 matches 10 bases. The TCR was taken from a girl between 5 and 17 years old with multiple sclerosis. The sample consisted of blood. For the CDR3, the DNA is TGTGCCAGCAGTTTAGGGGGACTAGCGAGGCCCTCCTACAATGAGCAGTTCTTC. Residues: CASSLGGLARPSYNEQFF.